These T cell receptor beta chains were read from a single sample in a study of OX40 agonist ivuxolimab in advanced cancers. The method was immunoSEQ multiplex PCR; TCRdb's version includes in-frame clones alone and lacks a portion of them. The data show about 60,000 clones, approximately 80% seen once. The specimen was CD4+ or CD8+ T cells sorted from blood, collected in a trial of the OX40 agonist ivuxolimab. The receptors were sampled from an adult with an advanced solid tumor such as melanoma, head and neck, liver or kidney cancer. Both conserved end residues are part of each CDR3. Fields, in order: D gene, clone size, V gene, J gene, CDR3 protein, CDR3 DNA. D genes are given only for firm matches. A clone size is listed for some rows: how often the clone was seen (once, few, many), or a class if it is expanded.

TRBD1	-	TRBV5-4	TRBJ1-4	CASSYRGTENEKLFF	TGTGCCAGCAGCTACAGGGGGACGGAGAATGAAAAACTGTTTTTT
-	-	TRBV15	TRBJ1-3	CATSRSGPGNTIYF	TGTGCCACCAGCAGATCCGGACCTGGAAACACCATATATTTT
-	-	TRBV6-5	TRBJ2-7	CASGYRDHYEQYF	TGTGCCAGCGGGTACCGGGACCACTACGAGCAGTACTTC
-	-	TRBV6-1	TRBJ2-7	CASVDVGYEQYF	TGTGCCAGCGTTGACGTAGGCTACGAGCAGTACTTC
-	-	TRBV5-4	TRBJ2-7	CASSFPNSYEQYF	TGTGCCAGCAGCTTTCCTAACTCCTACGAGCAGTACTTC
TRBD2	-	TRBV29-1	TRBJ2-1	CSGGLAGSNEQFF	TGCAGCGGTGGACTAGCGGGAAGCAATGAGCAGTTCTTC
-	-	TRBV30	TRBJ1-2	CAWNRFASNGYTF	TGTGCCTGGAATCGGTTCGCATCGAATGGCTACACCTTC
TRBD2	-	TRBV7-3	TRBJ2-1	CASSFGTSGNNEQFF	TGTGCCAGCAGCTTTGGAACTAGCGGAAACAATGAGCAGTTCTTC
-	once	TRBV4-1	TRBJ1-1	CASSQVTSGFTTEAFF	TGCGCCAGCAGCCAAGTAACGTCGGGATTTACCACTGAAGCTTTCTTT
-	-	TRBV6-5	TRBJ2-1	CASSYSTPGYNEQFF	TGTGCCAGCAGTTACTCGACCCCTGGGTACAATGAGCAGTTCTTC
-	-	TRBV15	TRBJ1-5	CATSRDPIGQPQHF	TGTGCCACCAGCAGAGATCCTATTGGTCAGCCCCAGCATTTT
-	-	TRBV14	TRBJ1-4	CASSQGVGYRVSNEKLFF	TGTGCCAGCAGCCAAGGTGTAGGGTATCGGGTTTCTAATGAAAAACTGTTTTTT
-	once	TRBV19	TRBJ2-1	CASSMGYRQFF	TGTGCCAGTAGTATGGGGTATAGGCAGTTCTTC
-	medium-sized	TRBV5-6	TRBJ1-1	CASSLRMNTEAFF	TGTGCCAGCAGCTTGCGGATGAACACTGAAGCTTTCTTT
TRBD2	-	TRBV13	TRBJ2-3	CASSLTSGSTDTQYF	TGTGCCAGCAGCTTGACTAGCGGTTCTACAGATACGCAGTATTTT
-	-	TRBV5-1	TRBJ2-5	CASSLGGVQETQYF	TGCGCCAGCAGCTTGGGAGGGGTACAAGAGACCCAGTACTTC
TRBD1	-	TRBV5-1	TRBJ1-6	CASSPGQGQGARNSPLHF	TGCGCCAGCAGCCCCGGGCAGGGACAGGGTGCCCGAAATTCACCCCTCCACTTT
-	-	TRBV5-4	TRBJ2-7	CASSPGLPLYEQYF	TGTGCCAGCAGCCCTGGACTACCCCTCTACGAGCAGTACTTC
TRBD1	once	TRBV11-2	TRBJ1-5	CASGLNEGGQPQHF	TGTGCCAGCGGCTTGAATGAAGGGGGCCAGCCCCAGCATTTT
-	once	TRBV4-2	TRBJ2-7	CASSQAAREKYEQYF	TGTGCCAGCAGCCAAGCGGCCAGGGAGAAGTACGAGCAGTACTTC
TRBD2	-	TRBV5-4	TRBJ2-5	CASSPGTSGAGETQYF	TGTGCCAGCAGCCCTGGGACTAGCGGGGCCGGGGAGACCCAGTACTTC
-	-	TRBV18	TRBJ1-5	CASSPTGTYGGPQHF	TGTGCCAGCTCACCCACCGGGACGTACGGGGGGCCCCAGCATTTT
-	once	TRBV6-5	TRBJ2-1	CASSYAFHNEQFF	TGTGCCAGCAGTTACGCTTTCCACAATGAGCAGTTCTTC
TRBD1	-	TRBV11-2	TRBJ1-2	CASSLAPGTGGAGYGYTF	TGTGCCAGCAGCTTAGCCCCCGGGACAGGGGGCGCCGGCTATGGCTACACCTTC
-	-	TRBV5-1	TRBJ1-3	CASSLGRSLSGNTIYF	TGCGCCAGCAGCTTGGGACGCTCCCTCTCTGGAAACACCATATATTTT
-	-	TRBV10-3	TRBJ1-5	CAISESGGEEPQHF	TGTGCCATCAGTGAGTCAGGGGGTGAAGAGCCCCAGCATTTT
-	-	TRBV2	TRBJ1-1	CASSVNRANTEAFF	TGTGCCAGCAGTGTTAACAGGGCGAACACTGAAGCTTTCTTT
-	-	TRBV6-5	TRBJ1-2	CASSYSFRGDKGYTF	TGTGCCAGCAGTTACAGTTTTCGGGGGGATAAAGGCTACACCTTC
-	few	TRBV30	TRBJ1-1	CAWDWGGASNTEAFF	TGTGCCTGGGATTGGGGCGGGGCAAGCAACACTGAAGCTTTCTTT
TRBD1	once	TRBV6-5	TRBJ2-7	CASGDREQYF	TGTGCCAGCGGGGACAGGGAGCAGTACTTC
-	-	TRBV5-1	TRBJ1-1	CASSLAVNRAGAEAFF	TGCGCCAGCAGCTTGGCCGTGAACAGGGCCGGCGCTGAAGCTTTCTTT
-	-	TRBV5-1	TRBJ2-7	CASSLVASDEQYF	TGCGCCAGCAGCTTGGTGGCTAGTGACGAGCAGTACTTC
TRBD2	-	TRBV5-1	TRBJ2-1	CASSGGSGREYNEQFF	TGCGCCAGCAGCGGGGGTAGCGGGAGGGAGTACAATGAGCAGTTCTTC
-	once	TRBV7-7	TRBJ1-4	CASSTQGSEKLFF	TGTGCCAGCAGCACTCAGGGGAGTGAAAAACTGTTTTTT
-	few	TRBV29-1	TRBJ1-2	CSVATLRYGYTF	TGCAGCGTTGCGACCCTCCGCTATGGCTACACCTTC
-	-	TRBV7-6	TRBJ2-1	CASSFWGRVYNEQFF	TGTGCCAGCAGCTTTTGGGGGCGCGTATACAATGAGCAGTTCTTC
-	-	TRBV10-2	TRBJ2-1	CASSPSSGNEQFF	TGCGCCAGCAGTCCATCTAGTGGCAATGAGCAGTTCTTC
-	-	TRBV4-1	TRBJ1-5	CASSQPLSRARVGQLQHF	TGCGCCAGCAGCCAACCCCTTTCAAGGGCGAGGGTGGGTCAGCTCCAGCATTTT
-	-	TRBV5-1	TRBJ1-1	CASSLEVNTEAFF	TGCGCCAGCAGCTTGGAGGTGAACACTGAAGCTTTCTTT
TRBD2	-	TRBV28	TRBJ2-1	CASTSGGRESSYNEQFF	TGTGCCAGCACCTCCGGGGGGAGGGAGAGCTCCTACAATGAGCAGTTCTTC
TRBD2	-	TRBV11-2	TRBJ2-1	CASSLRSLAGVRNEQFF	TGTGCCAGCAGCTTAAGAAGCCTAGCGGGAGTGAGGAATGAGCAGTTCTTC
-	-	TRBV6-1	TRBJ2-1	CASRGLFEQFF	TGTGCCAGCAGGGGCCTTTTTGAGCAGTTCTTC
TRBD1	-	TRBV7-9	TRBJ1-1	CASSPIGTGGIGAFF	TGTGCCAGCAGCCCTATCGGGACAGGGGGAATAGGAGCTTTCTTT
-	-	TRBV6-6	TRBJ2-7	CASSTQGLEQYF	TGTGCCAGCAGTACCCAGGGGCTCGAGCAGTACTTC
TRBD1	-	TRBV7-3	TRBJ1-1	CASSLGQGNTEAFF	TGTGCCAGCAGCTTGGGACAGGGGAACACTGAAGCTTTCTTT
-	-	TRBV6-1	TRBJ2-5	CASSPLRKETQYF	TGTGCCAGCAGCCCCCTCCGAAAAGAGACCCAGTACTTC
-	-	TRBV7-9	TRBJ2-2	CASSPPLSAHNTGELFF	TGTGCCAGCAGCCCCCCCCTTAGCGCTCACAACACCGGGGAGCTGTTTTTT
-	-	TRBV10-3	TRBJ1-1	CAISESGGTEAFF	TGTGCCATCAGTGAGTCAGGGGGCACTGAAGCTTTCTTT
TRBD1	once	TRBV19	TRBJ1-1	CASRETGQSYTEAFF	TGTGCCAGTAGGGAAACGGGACAGTCTTACACTGAAGCTTTCTTT
-	-	TRBV19	TRBJ2-2	CASTIGVGGFTGELFF	TGTGCCAGTACCATTGGTGTAGGGGGATTCACCGGGGAGCTGTTTTTT
-	-	TRBV29-1	TRBJ1-1	CSVGRSNTEAFF	TGCAGCGTCGGACGGTCGAACACTGAAGCTTTCTTT
-	-	TRBV6-4	TRBJ2-7	CASSDSRGSWLGISYEQYF	TGTGCCAGCAGTGACTCAAGGGGTAGCTGGTTGGGGATCTCCTACGAGCAGTACTTC
TRBD1	-	TRBV6-1	TRBJ1-2	CASSLGQGAYGYTF	TGTGCCAGCAGTTTAGGACAGGGGGCTTATGGCTACACCTTC